The rows below give T cell receptor beta chains drawn from one sample of a study of graft-versus-host responses after intestinal transplantation. Here immunoSEQ multiplex PCR was the method, and the copy in TCRdb shows in-frame clones only, minus some. The sample includes approximately 26,000 clones, around four fifths of them seen just once. The source material was PBMCs, sampled 28 days after intestinal transplant. These receptors all stem from a human patient who received an intestinal transplant, so some T cells may come from the graft donor. CDR3s include the opening cysteine and the closing phenylalanine or tryptophan. A D gene is named only where the DNA matches it firmly. Clone size, where shown, is once, few, many, or a class for clones that have expanded.

v_call	clone_size	d_call	j_call	cdr3_aa	cdr3_nt
TRBV5-6	NA	NA	TRBJ1-5	CAPRSRGSNQPQHF	TGTGCCCCCCGGTCGCGGGGAAGCAATCAGCCCCAGCATTTT
TRBV7-6	NA	NA	TRBJ2-1	CASSLPSRGKTHNEQFF	TGTGCCAGCAGTCTACCCTCGAGAGGAAAAACACACAATGAGCAGTTCTTC
TRBV15	NA	NA	TRBJ2-7	CATSQGASGKIEQYF	TGTGCCACCAGCCAGGGGGCTAGCGGGAAAATCGAGCAGTACTTC
TRBV6-1	few	NA	TRBJ2-7	CASSEAQGSPYEQYF	TGTGCCAGCAGTGAAGCCCAGGGGAGTCCCTACGAGCAGTACTTC
TRBV7-9	NA	NA	TRBJ1-2	CASSLERGRNYGYTF	TGTGCCAGCAGCTTAGAACGGGGGCGCAACTATGGCTACACCTTC
TRBV5-1	NA	TRBD1	TRBJ2-7	CASSARDRETYEQYF	TGCGCCAGCAGCGCTCGGGACAGGGAGACGTACGAGCAGTACTTC
TRBV5-8	NA	TRBD2	TRBJ2-1	CASSISLAGGWTYNEQFF	TGTGCCAGCAGCATCTCCTTAGCGGGAGGGTGGACCTACAATGAGCAGTTCTTC
TRBV4-1	NA	TRBD2	TRBJ2-5	CASSQGGGTSGQETQYF	TGCGCCAGCAGCCAAGGGGGCGGGACTAGCGGTCAAGAGACCCAGTACTTC
TRBV15	NA	NA	TRBJ2-5	CATSRDGQPPSESRKETQYF	TGTGCCACCAGCAGAGATGGACAGCCTCCTAGCGAATCCCGAAAAGAGACCCAGTACTTC
TRBV13	NA	TRBD2	TRBJ2-7	CASSSGLAAGEQYF	TGTGCCAGCAGTTCGGGACTAGCGGCGGGAGAGCAGTACTTC
TRBV7-6	NA	NA	TRBJ2-3	CASSSLRPGTDTQYF	TGTGCCAGCAGCTCCCTCCGCCCGGGGACAGATACGCAGTATTTT
TRBV19	NA	NA	TRBJ1-1	CASSIGGAGYLTEAFF	TGTGCCAGTAGTATTGGAGGGGCAGGCTATTTAACTGAAGCTTTCTTT
TRBV29-1	NA	NA	TRBJ1-4	CSGFYGVNEKLFF	TGCAGCGGATTTTATGGGGTTAATGAAAAACTGTTTTTT
TRBV27	few	NA	TRBJ1-2	CASSFARARGYTF	TGTGCCAGCAGTTTTGCCAGGGCGAGGGGCTACACCTTC
TRBV27	NA	TRBD1	TRBJ1-1	CASSLSGTAYTEAFF	TGTGCCAGCAGTTTATCCGGGACAGCTTACACTGAAGCTTTCTTT
TRBV5-4	NA	NA	TRBJ2-7	CASSLGLGEQYF	TGTGCCAGCAGCTTGGGACTTGGCGAGCAGTACTTC
TRBV6-5	NA	NA	TRBJ2-7	CASSPGVWNEQYF	TGTGCCAGCAGCCCAGGGGTATGGAACGAGCAGTACTTC
TRBV7-3	NA	TRBD1	TRBJ1-2	CASSPDRGGYGYTF	TGTGCCAGCAGCCCGGACAGGGGGGGTTATGGCTACACCTTC
TRBV14	NA	NA	TRBJ2-2	CASSHRAGNTGELFF	TGTGCCAGCAGCCACCGAGCGGGGAACACCGGGGAGCTGTTTTTT
TRBV28	NA	NA	TRBJ1-3	CASSFLESGNTIYF	TGTGCCAGCAGTTTCCTAGAATCTGGAAACACCATATATTTT
TRBV5-4	NA	NA	TRBJ2-7	CASSLDYEQYF	TGTGCCAGCAGCTTGGACTACGAGCAGTACTTC
TRBV28	NA	NA	TRBJ2-1	CASSLEGSYNEQFF	TGTGCCAGCAGTTTGGAGGGCTCTTACAATGAGCAGTTCTTC
TRBV9	few	NA	TRBJ2-1	CASSVAGAYNEQFF	TGTGCCAGCAGCGTAGCGGGGGCCTACAATGAGCAGTTCTTC
TRBV10-3	NA	NA	TRBJ2-7	CAISEAWEEQYF	TGTGCCATCAGTGAGGCGTGGGAAGAGCAGTACTTC
TRBV27	NA	TRBD2	TRBJ2-7	CASSLSAGDPYEQYF	TGTGCCAGCAGTTTATCAGCGGGAGACCCCTACGAGCAGTACTTC
TRBV19	NA	TRBD1	TRBJ1-2	CASSTGTGWSGYTF	TGTGCCAGTAGTACCGGGACAGGGTGGAGTGGCTACACCTTC
TRBV5-6	few	NA	TRBJ2-1	CASGGGNGDEQFF	TGTGCCAGCGGTGGAGGGAATGGGGATGAGCAGTTCTTC
TRBV6-6	NA	NA	TRBJ2-5	CASRHGTAWETQYF	TGTGCCAGCAGACATGGGACCGCATGGGAGACCCAGTACTTC
TRBV5-4	NA	NA	TRBJ2-7	CASSFRQADYEQYF	TGTGCCAGCAGCTTTAGGCAGGCCGACTACGAGCAGTACTTC
TRBV27	NA	TRBD2	TRBJ2-3	CASRFGLAGEWGTDTQYF	TGTGCCAGCAGGTTTGGTCTAGCGGGAGAGTGGGGCACAGATACGCAGTATTTT
TRBV28	few	NA	TRBJ2-1	CASSAPLYNEQFF	TGTGCCAGCAGTGCCCCACTCTACAATGAGCAGTTCTTC
TRBV7-2	NA	NA	TRBJ2-3	CASSLMGGGGSTDTQYF	TGTGCCAGCAGCCTCATGGGGGGCGGGGGTAGCACAGATACGCAGTATTTT
TRBV6-6	NA	TRBD2	TRBJ2-3	CASNLAGTDTQYF	TGTGCCAGCAATCTAGCGGGCACAGATACGCAGTATTTT
TRBV7-9	few	NA	TRBJ1-5	CASSSEAYQPQHF	TGTGCCAGCAGCTCTGAGGCTTATCAGCCCCAGCATTTT
TRBV2	few	NA	TRBJ2-7	CASSVSHEQYF	TGTGCCAGCAGTGTTTCCCACGAGCAGTACTTC
TRBV7-6	NA	NA	TRBJ2-3	CASSLQGGGQDTQYF	TGTGCCAGCAGCCTACAGGGAGGAGGACAAGATACGCAGTATTTT
TRBV5-4	NA	TRBD2	TRBJ2-7	CASSEGLAGVSGEQYF	TGTGCCAGCAGCGAGGGACTAGCGGGAGTTTCAGGGGAGCAGTACTTC